This entry describes one T cell receptor (beta chain). What it binds is unknown. Sequencing was performed with immunoSEQ multiplex PCR; in TCRdb, only in-frame clones are kept and a portion is missing. The sample includes roughly 57,000 clones, 76% of them seen just once. The data were taken from a study of vaccination effects on CD4 cells after COVID-19. Sequencing was preceded by expansion of antigen-specific CD4+ T cells with viral peptide pools in the ViraFEST assay. Culture lasted under 13 days before CD4+ T cell isolation. PCR showed that the person got SARS-CoV-2 infection at some point between March and December 2020. Some 2 million PBMC per well were cultured with approximately 9.7 IU/ml IL-2 and roughly 10 ug/ml peptides. Cultures given an HIV-1 Nef peptide pool acted as the negative control. This CDR3 has 12 residues. V lost 5 bases and J 1 base, leaving 3 bases between the germline ends.

The sequence derives from a human donor who had a prior SARS-CoV-2 infection. The chain employs TRBV12-3 or TRBV12-4 and TRBJ1-5; unclear D gene. The sequenced sample was CD4+ T cells from PBMCs cultured with HIV peptides, obtained before COVID-19 vaccination. Specified subset: HIV-1 Nef peptide pool negative control/reference culture. This chain's CDR3 is CASSGSNQPQHF. CDR3 sequence (DNA): TGTGCCAGCAGTGGCAGCAATCAGCCCCAGCATTTT.